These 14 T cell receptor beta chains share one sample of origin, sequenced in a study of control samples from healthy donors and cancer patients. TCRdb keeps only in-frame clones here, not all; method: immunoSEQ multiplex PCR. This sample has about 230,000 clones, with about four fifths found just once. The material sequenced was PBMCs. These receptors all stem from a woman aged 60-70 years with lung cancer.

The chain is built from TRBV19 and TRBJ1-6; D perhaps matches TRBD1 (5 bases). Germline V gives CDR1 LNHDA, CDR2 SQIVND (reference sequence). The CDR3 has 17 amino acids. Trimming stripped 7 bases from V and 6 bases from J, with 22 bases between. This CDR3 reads CASTRGHGSNFNSPLHF. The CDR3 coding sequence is TGTGCCAGTACCCGCGGACACGGATCCAACTTTAATTCACCCCTCCACTTT.

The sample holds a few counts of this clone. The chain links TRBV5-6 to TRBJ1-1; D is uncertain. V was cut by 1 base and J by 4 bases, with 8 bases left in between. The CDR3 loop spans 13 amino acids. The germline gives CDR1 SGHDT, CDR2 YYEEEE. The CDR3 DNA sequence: TGTGCCAGCAGCTTGATCGGACCCACTGAAGCTTTCTTT. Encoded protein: CASSLIGPTEAFF.

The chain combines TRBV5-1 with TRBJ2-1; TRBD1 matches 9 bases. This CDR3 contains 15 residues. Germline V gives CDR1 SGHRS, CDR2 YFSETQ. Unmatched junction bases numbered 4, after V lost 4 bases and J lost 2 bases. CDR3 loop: CASSVGTGPYNEQFF. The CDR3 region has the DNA TGCGCCAGCAGCGTCGGGACAGGGCCCTACAATGAGCAGTTCTTC. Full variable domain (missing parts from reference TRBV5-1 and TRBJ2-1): KAGVTQTPRYLIKTRGQQVTLSCSPISGHRSVSWYQQTPGQGLQFLFEYFSETQRNKGNFPGRFSGRQFSNSRSEMNVSTLELGDSALYLCASSVGTGPYNEQFFGPGTRLTVL.

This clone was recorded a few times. The CDR3 region is CASRMGTGVNQPQHF. DNA for the CDR3: TGTGCCAGCAGGATGGGGACAGGAGTCAATCAGCCCCAGCATTTT. The chain is built from TRBV2 and TRBJ1-5; 8 bases map to TRBD1. V gave up 6 bases and J gave up 3 bases; unmatched junction bases: 7. Germline lookup yields CDR1 SNHLY and CDR2 FYNNEI. The CDR3 contains 15 residues.

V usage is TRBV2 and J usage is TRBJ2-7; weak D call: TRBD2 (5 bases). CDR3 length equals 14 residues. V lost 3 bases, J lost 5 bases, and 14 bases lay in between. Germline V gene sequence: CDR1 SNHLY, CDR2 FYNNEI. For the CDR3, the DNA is TGTGCCAGCAGTGAGTTGGAGGCTGCGCACGAGCAGTACTTC. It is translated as CASSELEAAHEQYF. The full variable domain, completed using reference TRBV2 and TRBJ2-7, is EPEVTQTPSHQVTQMGQEVILRCVPISNHLYFYWYRQILGQKVEFLVSFYNNEISEKSEIFDDQFSVERPDGSNFTLKIRSTKLEDSAMYFCASSELEAAHEQYFGPGTRLTVT.

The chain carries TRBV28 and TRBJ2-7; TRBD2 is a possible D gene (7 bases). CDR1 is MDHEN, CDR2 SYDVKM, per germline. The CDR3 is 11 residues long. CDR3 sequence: CAGGAGIEQYF. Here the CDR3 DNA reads TGTGCGGGGGGGGCTGGGATCGAGCAGTACTTC.

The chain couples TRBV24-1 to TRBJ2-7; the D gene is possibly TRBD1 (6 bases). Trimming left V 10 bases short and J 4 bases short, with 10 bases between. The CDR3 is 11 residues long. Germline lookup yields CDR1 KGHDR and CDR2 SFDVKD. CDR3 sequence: CATSRGYEQYF. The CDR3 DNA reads TGTGCCACTTCGAGGGGGTACGAGCAGTACTTC.

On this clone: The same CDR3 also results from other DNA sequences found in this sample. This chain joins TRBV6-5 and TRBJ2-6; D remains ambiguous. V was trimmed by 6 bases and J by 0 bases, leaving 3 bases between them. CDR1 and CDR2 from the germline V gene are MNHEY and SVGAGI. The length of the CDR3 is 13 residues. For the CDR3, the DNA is TGTGCCAGCAGACTCTCTGGGGCCAACGTCCTGACTTTC. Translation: CASRLSGANVLTF.

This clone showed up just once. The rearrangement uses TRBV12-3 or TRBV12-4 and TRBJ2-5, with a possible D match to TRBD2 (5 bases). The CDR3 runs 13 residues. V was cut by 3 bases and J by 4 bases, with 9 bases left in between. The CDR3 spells CASSFGGRETQYF. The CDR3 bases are TGTGCCAGCAGTTTCGGAGGACGAGAGACCCAGTACTTC.

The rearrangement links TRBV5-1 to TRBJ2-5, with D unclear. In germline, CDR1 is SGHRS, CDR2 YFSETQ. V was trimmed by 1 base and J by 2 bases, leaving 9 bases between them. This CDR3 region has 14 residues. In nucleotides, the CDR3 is TGCGCCAGCAGCTTGAGGTCAGGACAAGAGACCCAGTACTTC. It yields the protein CASSLRSGQETQYF.

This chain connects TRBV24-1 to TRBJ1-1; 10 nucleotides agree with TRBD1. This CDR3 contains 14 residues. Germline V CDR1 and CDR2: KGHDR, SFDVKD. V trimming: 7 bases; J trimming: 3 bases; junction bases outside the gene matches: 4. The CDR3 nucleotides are TGTGCCACCAGGGGGGACAGGGGAGACACTGAAGCTTTCTTT. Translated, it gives CATRGDRGDTEAFF.

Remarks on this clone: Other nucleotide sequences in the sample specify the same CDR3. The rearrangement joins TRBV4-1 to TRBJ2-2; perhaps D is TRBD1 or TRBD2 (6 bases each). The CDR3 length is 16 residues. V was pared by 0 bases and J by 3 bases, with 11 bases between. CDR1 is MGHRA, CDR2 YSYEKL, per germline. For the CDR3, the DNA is TGCGCCAGCAGCCAAGAAGGGGGGCCTTACACCGGGGAGCTGTTTTTT. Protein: CASSQEGGPYTGELFF.

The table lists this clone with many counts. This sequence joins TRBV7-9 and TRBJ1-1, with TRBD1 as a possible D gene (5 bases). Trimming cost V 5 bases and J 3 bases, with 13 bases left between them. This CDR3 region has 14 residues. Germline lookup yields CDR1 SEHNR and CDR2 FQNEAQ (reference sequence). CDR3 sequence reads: CASSPGIGDTEAFF. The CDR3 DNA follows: TGTGCCAGCAGCCCGGGGATAGGGGACACTGAAGCTTTCTTT.

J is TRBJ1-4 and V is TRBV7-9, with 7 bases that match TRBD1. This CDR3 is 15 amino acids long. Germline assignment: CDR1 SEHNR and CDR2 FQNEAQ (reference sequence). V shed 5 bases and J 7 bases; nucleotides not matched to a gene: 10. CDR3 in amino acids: CASSPAGQRSEKLFF. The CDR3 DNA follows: TGTGCCAGCAGCCCGGCGGGACAGCGGAGTGAAAAACTGTTTTTT.